A selection of T cell receptor beta chains follows, all from one sample in a study of cytomegalovirus exposure and HLA in healthy donors. Only in-frame clones appear in the TCRdb table, and some are missing; sequencing was by immunoSEQ multiplex PCR. The sample lists under 140,000 clones, approximately 88% occurring once. Input material: PBMCs. These receptors were collected from a woman aged 25 to 39 in good health and CMV-seropositive. Both conserved end residues are part of each CDR3. A D gene is named only where the DNA matches it firmly. Rows give clone size only sometimes, using once, few, many, or a class for an expanded clone.

V gene: TRBV5-1
D gene: TRBD1
clone size: .
J gene: TRBJ2-5
CDR3 protein: CASSPGQTPGETQYF
CDR3 DNA: TGCGCCAGCAGCCCGGGACAGACCCCTGGTGAGACCCAGTACTTC

V gene: TRBV27
D gene: TRBD2
clone size: .
J gene: TRBJ2-3
CDR3 protein: CASSSSGTSGRTDTQYF
CDR3 DNA: TGTGCCAGCAGTTCCTCCGGGACTAGCGGGAGAACAGATACGCAGTATTTT

V gene: TRBV4-1
D gene: TRBD1
clone size: .
J gene: TRBJ2-7
CDR3 protein: CASSQEGDRGYEQYF
CDR3 DNA: TGCGCCAGCAGCCAAGAAGGGGACAGGGGCTACGAGCAGTACTTC

V gene: TRBV1
D gene: .
clone size: .
J gene: TRBJ2-7
CDR3 protein: CTSSEKDRGYEQYF
CDR3 DNA: TGCACCAGCAGCGAAAAGGACAGAGGCTACGAGCAGTACTTC

V gene: TRBV7-3
D gene: TRBD2
clone size: .
J gene: TRBJ2-5
CDR3 protein: CASSPKGAGGLETQYF
CDR3 DNA: TGTGCCAGCAGCCCAAAGGGCGCGGGGGGATTGGAGACCCAGTACTTC

V gene: TRBV5-1
D gene: TRBD1
clone size: .
J gene: TRBJ2-3
CDR3 protein: CASRNKPGQGTDTQYF
CDR3 DNA: TGCGCCAGCAGAAATAAGCCGGGACAGGGGACAGATACGCAGTATTTT

V gene: TRBV5-1
D gene: .
clone size: few
J gene: TRBJ2-2
CDR3 protein: CASSLVRGDTGELFF
CDR3 DNA: TGCGCCAGCAGCTTGGTTCGGGGAGACACCGGGGAGCTGTTTTTT

V gene: TRBV5-6
D gene: .
clone size: .
J gene: TRBJ2-1
CDR3 protein: CASSLDGYNEQFF
CDR3 DNA: TGTGCCAGCAGCTTGGACGGTTACAATGAGCAGTTCTTC

V gene: TRBV6-4
D gene: .
clone size: medium-sized
J gene: TRBJ1-5
CDR3 protein: CASSDGSNQPQHF
CDR3 DNA: TGTGCCAGCAGTGACGGCAGCAATCAGCCCCAGCATTTT

V gene: TRBV5-1
D gene: .
clone size: .
J gene: TRBJ2-5
CDR3 protein: CASSLGDTQETQYF
CDR3 DNA: TGCGCCAGCAGCTTGGGTGACACCCAAGAGACCCAGTACTTC

V gene: TRBV19
D gene: .
clone size: .
J gene: TRBJ1-5
CDR3 protein: CASSIVGTLNQPQHF
CDR3 DNA: TGTGCCAGTAGTATTGTAGGGACACTCAATCAGCCCCAGCATTTT

V gene: TRBV11-2
D gene: TRBD1
clone size: .
J gene: TRBJ2-3
CDR3 protein: CASSSYGTASTDTQYF
CDR3 DNA: TGTGCCAGCAGCTCCTACGGGACAGCTAGCACAGATACGCAGTATTTT

V gene: TRBV4-2
D gene: .
clone size: .
J gene: TRBJ2-2
CDR3 protein: CASSQDQLVNTGELFF
CDR3 DNA: TGTGCCAGCAGCCAAGACCAACTCGTGAACACCGGGGAGCTGTTTTTT

V gene: TRBV4-2
D gene: TRBD1
clone size: once
J gene: TRBJ2-3
CDR3 protein: CASSHPGTETDTQYF
CDR3 DNA: TGTGCCAGCAGCCACCCCGGGACAGAGACAGATACGCAGTATTTT

V gene: TRBV27
D gene: TRBD2
clone size: .
J gene: TRBJ2-2
CDR3 protein: CASSLLRLAGGPLTGELFF
CDR3 DNA: TGTGCCAGCAGTTTACTGAGGCTAGCGGGGGGGCCTTTGACCGGGGAGCTGTTTTTT

V gene: TRBV7-2
D gene: .
clone size: .
J gene: TRBJ2-1
CDR3 protein: CASSGGIRNEQFF
CDR3 DNA: TGTGCCAGCAGCGGCGGGATCAGGAATGAGCAGTTCTTC

V gene: TRBV21-1
D gene: .
clone size: .
J gene: TRBJ1-5
CDR3 protein: CAPLLNSYSNQPQHF
CDR3 DNA: TGTGCCCCCCTCTTGAACAGCTATAGCAATCAGCCCCAGCATTTT

V gene: TRBV5-6
D gene: TRBD2
clone size: .
J gene: TRBJ2-7
CDR3 protein: CASSSSGRIWYEQYF
CDR3 DNA: TGTGCCAGCAGCTCTAGCGGGAGGATTTGGTACGAGCAGTACTTC

V gene: TRBV5-4
D gene: TRBD1
clone size: .
J gene: TRBJ1-2
CDR3 protein: CASSLDRGLSYGYTF
CDR3 DNA: TGTGCCAGCAGCTTGGACAGGGGGCTAAGCTATGGCTACACCTTC

V gene: TRBV27
D gene: TRBD2
clone size: .
J gene: TRBJ2-3
CDR3 protein: CASSLSRLAGEDTQYF
CDR3 DNA: TGTGCCAGCAGTCTATCAAGACTAGCGGGAGAAGATACGCAGTATTTT

V gene: TRBV4-3
D gene: TRBD1
clone size: .
J gene: TRBJ1-2
CDR3 protein: CASSQDIFGGQGVGYGYTF
CDR3 DNA: TGCGCCAGCAGCCAAGATATCTTCGGAGGACAGGGAGTTGGCTATGGCTACACCTTC

V gene: TRBV6-6
D gene: .
clone size: .
J gene: TRBJ1-2
CDR3 protein: CASSALQTSSYGYTF
CDR3 DNA: TGTGCCAGCAGTGCCCTACAGACGAGTTCCTATGGCTACACCTTC

V gene: TRBV9
D gene: .
clone size: .
J gene: TRBJ2-3
CDR3 protein: CASSVSPSDTQYF
CDR3 DNA: TGTGCCAGCAGCGTTTCCCCCTCGGATACGCAGTATTTT

V gene: TRBV19
D gene: .
clone size: .
J gene: TRBJ2-3
CDR3 protein: CASSNRGASTDTQYF
CDR3 DNA: TGTGCCAGTAGTAATCGCGGTGCTAGCACAGATACGCAGTATTTT

V gene: TRBV7-9
D gene: TRBD2
clone size: .
J gene: TRBJ2-1
CDR3 protein: CASSLNPWLAEKNEQFF
CDR3 DNA: TGTGCCAGCAGCTTAAACCCCTGGCTAGCGGAAAAAAATGAGCAGTTCTTC

V gene: TRBV7-2
D gene: TRBD1
clone size: .
J gene: TRBJ1-2
CDR3 protein: CASSRQGPGGYTF
CDR3 DNA: TGTGCCAGCAGCCGACAGGGGCCGGGGGGCTACACCTTC

V gene: TRBV6-5
D gene: TRBD1
clone size: .
J gene: TRBJ2-2
CDR3 protein: CASRRQGLTGELFF
CDR3 DNA: TGTGCCAGCAGACGACAGGGTTTGACCGGGGAGCTGTTTTTT

V gene: TRBV5-1
D gene: .
clone size: .
J gene: TRBJ1-2
CDR3 protein: CASSPDRTSPYGYTF
CDR3 DNA: TGCGCCAGCAGCCCCGACAGGACATCTCCCTATGGCTACACCTTC

V gene: TRBV13
D gene: TRBD1
clone size: .
J gene: TRBJ1-1
CDR3 protein: CASSDRTGENTEAFF
CDR3 DNA: TGTGCCAGCAGCGACCGGACAGGAGAGAACACTGAAGCTTTCTTT

V gene: TRBV5-4
D gene: TRBD2
clone size: .
J gene: TRBJ2-1
CDR3 protein: CASSWGLSGYNEQFF
CDR3 DNA: TGTGCCAGCAGCTGGGGACTATCGGGCTACAATGAGCAGTTCTTC

V gene: TRBV7-9
D gene: .
clone size: few
J gene: TRBJ2-1
CDR3 protein: CASSRGNGPYNEQFF
CDR3 DNA: TGTGCCAGCAGCCGCGGGAATGGGCCCTACAATGAGCAGTTCTTC

V gene: TRBV7-6
D gene: .
clone size: .
J gene: TRBJ2-3
CDR3 protein: CASSLDQDTQYF
CDR3 DNA: TGTGCCAGCAGCTTAGATCAGGATACGCAGTATTTT

V gene: TRBV5-6
D gene: .
clone size: once
J gene: TRBJ1-3
CDR3 protein: CASSRTGTGNTIYF
CDR3 DNA: TGTGCCAGCAGCCGCACAGGGACTGGAAACACCATATATTTT

V gene: TRBV5-1
D gene: .
clone size: few
J gene: TRBJ1-3
CDR3 protein: CASSPSQGIAGNTIYF
CDR3 DNA: TGCGCCAGCAGCCCAAGTCAGGGTATAGCTGGAAACACCATATATTTT

V gene: TRBV27
D gene: .
clone size: .
J gene: TRBJ1-5
CDR3 protein: CASSLAGSNQPQHF
CDR3 DNA: TGTGCCAGCAGTTTGGCAGGGAGCAATCAGCCCCAGCATTTT

V gene: TRBV6-4
D gene: .
clone size: once
J gene: TRBJ2-7
CDR3 protein: CASSDPPTWSEQYF
CDR3 DNA: TGTGCCAGCAGTGACCCCCCAACTTGGTCCGAGCAGTACTTC

V gene: TRBV7-8
D gene: .
clone size: .
J gene: TRBJ2-1
CDR3 protein: CASSLGRGAGNEQFF
CDR3 DNA: TGTGCCAGCAGCTTAGGGCGGGGAGCCGGCAATGAGCAGTTCTTC

V gene: TRBV4-3
D gene: TRBD1
clone size: few
J gene: TRBJ2-3
CDR3 protein: CASSQKGQAPQYF
CDR3 DNA: TGCGCCAGCAGCCAGAAAGGACAGGCCCCGCAGTATTTT

V gene: TRBV2
D gene: .
clone size: .
J gene: TRBJ2-7
CDR3 protein: CASSVSRTYEQYF
CDR3 DNA: TGTGCCAGCAGTGTGTCCAGAACCTACGAGCAGTACTTC

V gene: TRBV4-3
D gene: TRBD2
clone size: .
J gene: TRBJ2-2
CDR3 protein: CASSRGTSGRANTGELFF
CDR3 DNA: TGCGCCAGCAGCCGAGGGACTAGCGGGAGAGCTAACACCGGGGAGCTGTTTTTT